The source of this T cell receptor beta chain is a study of T cell responses to AZD1222 COVID-19 vaccine. Study-level points and caveats: Without day 14 samples, only post-peak T cell repertoires were studied. Targeting of unmutated variant regions was reportedly seen in nearly half of spike-specific TCRs. Across spike, vaccine-associated CD4 TCRs were found, dominant at 160-218 and 743-854.

V was trimmed by 3 bases and J by 5 bases, leaving 10 bases between them. The CDR3 extends over 13 amino acids. Germline CDR1 is MDHEN and CDR2 is SYDVKM. Produced via immunoSEQ multiplex PCR; TCRdb's table is partial and in-frame only. Among approximately 57,000 clones listed, approximately 86% were seen once. For this clone: The antigen remains unidentified. Other nucleotide sequences in the sample specify the same CDR3.

The chain combines TRBV28 with TRBJ1-2; maybe TRBD1 (6 bases). This receptor was taken from an adult in good health. The sample here was peripheral blood, taken on day 0 of AZD1222 vaccination. Written as DNA, the CDR3 is TGTGCCAGCAGTTTGAGGGGGAATTATGGCTACACCTTC. This sequence encodes CASSLRGNYGYTF.